This TCR beta chain was identified in a study of blood T cell repertoires in COVID-19. Study at large: In each case, the material was cDNA or gDNA derived from T cells, B-cell-depleted T cells, or PBMCs.

V was clipped by 7 bases and J by 0 bases, with 9 bases between them. Germline V CDR1 and CDR2: MDHEN, SYDVKM. The CDR3 spans 14 residues. Authors' methods: It was from reference gene primer amplification that nucleated cell counts were estimated. Using immunoSEQ multiplex PCR, the repertoire was profiled, and TCRdb retains in-frame clones only, with some absent. V and J calls and clone size are given by that table; D and trimming were obtained from the DNA. The data show approximately 150,000 clones, with approximately 90% seen just once and roughly 5% held by the top ten. The chain recombines TRBV28 with TRBJ1-4; a weak D match, TRBD1 (5 bases). The sequence came from a man younger than 30 with COVID-19, enrolled during active disease. The sample taken for sequencing was peripheral blood. Here the CDR3 DNA reads TGTGCCAGCAAGGGGTCCCCAACTAATGAAAAACTGTTTTTT. Encoded protein: CASKGSPTNEKLFF. Combining the CDR3 with reference TRBV28 and TRBJ1-4 gives the whole variable domain DVKVTQSSRYLVKRTGEKVFLECVQDMDHENMFWYRQDPGLGLRLIYFSYDVKMKEKGDIPEGYSVSREKKERFSLILESASTNQTSMYLCASKGSPTNEKLFFGSGTQLSVL.